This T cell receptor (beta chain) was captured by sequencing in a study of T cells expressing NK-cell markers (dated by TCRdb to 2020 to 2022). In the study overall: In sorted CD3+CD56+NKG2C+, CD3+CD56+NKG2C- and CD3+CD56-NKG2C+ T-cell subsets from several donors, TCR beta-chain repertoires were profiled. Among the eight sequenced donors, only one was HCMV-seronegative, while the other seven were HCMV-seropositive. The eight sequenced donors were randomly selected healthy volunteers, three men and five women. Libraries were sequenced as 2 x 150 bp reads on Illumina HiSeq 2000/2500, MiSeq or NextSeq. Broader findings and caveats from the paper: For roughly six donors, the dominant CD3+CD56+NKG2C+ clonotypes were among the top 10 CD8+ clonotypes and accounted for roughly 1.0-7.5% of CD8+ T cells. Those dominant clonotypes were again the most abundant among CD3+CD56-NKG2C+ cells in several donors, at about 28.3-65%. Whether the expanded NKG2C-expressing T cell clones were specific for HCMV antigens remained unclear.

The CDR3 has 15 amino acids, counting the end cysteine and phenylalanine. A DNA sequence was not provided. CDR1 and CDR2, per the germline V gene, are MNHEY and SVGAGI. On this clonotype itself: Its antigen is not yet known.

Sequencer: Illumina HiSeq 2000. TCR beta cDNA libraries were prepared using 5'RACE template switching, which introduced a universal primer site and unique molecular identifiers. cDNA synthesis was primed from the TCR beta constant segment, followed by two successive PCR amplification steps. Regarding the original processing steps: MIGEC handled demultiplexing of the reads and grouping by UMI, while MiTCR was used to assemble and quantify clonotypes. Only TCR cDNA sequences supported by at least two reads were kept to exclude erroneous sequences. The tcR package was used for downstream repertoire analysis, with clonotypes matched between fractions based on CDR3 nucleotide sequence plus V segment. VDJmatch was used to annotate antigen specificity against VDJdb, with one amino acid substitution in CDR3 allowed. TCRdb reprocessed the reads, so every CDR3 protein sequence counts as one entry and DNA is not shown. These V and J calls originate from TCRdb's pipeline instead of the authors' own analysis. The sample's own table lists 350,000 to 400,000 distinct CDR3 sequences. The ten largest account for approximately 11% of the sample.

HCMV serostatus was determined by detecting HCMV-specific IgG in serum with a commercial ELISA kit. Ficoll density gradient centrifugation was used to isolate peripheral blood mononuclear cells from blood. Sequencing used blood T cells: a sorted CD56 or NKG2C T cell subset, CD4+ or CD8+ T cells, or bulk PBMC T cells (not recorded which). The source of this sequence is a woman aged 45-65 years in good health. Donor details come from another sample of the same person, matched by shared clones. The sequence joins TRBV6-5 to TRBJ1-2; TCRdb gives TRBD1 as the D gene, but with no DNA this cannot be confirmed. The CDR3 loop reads CASSYSTHRGTGYTF.